The entry below gives a single T cell receptor (beta chain) sequence along with its context. The assay was immunoSEQ multiplex PCR, and TCRdb's table has in-frame clones only and misses some. In the table there are approximately 500,000 clones, around 85% of which are singletons. This sample is drawn from a study of blood T cell repertoires in COVID-19. The V end lost 6 bases, the J end lost 0 bases, and 4 bases lay between the germline ends. Germline CDR1 reads DFQATT; CDR2 reads SNEGSKA (reference sequence). The CDR3 consists of 11 residues. The sequence derives from a human donor in a cohort sampled during active COVID-19. Sequencing was done on a sample of peripheral blood. The chain joins TRBV20-1 to TRBJ2-3; D remains unclear. The CDR3 DNA is TGCAGTGCCGTTAGCACAGATACGCAGTATTTT. Its translation is CSAVSTDTQYF.